This passage covers 2 T cell receptor beta chains from one sample sequenced in a study of blood T cell repertoires in COVID-19. Only in-frame clones appear in the TCRdb table, and some are missing; sequencing was by immunoSEQ multiplex PCR. The data show around 330,000 clones, 85% seen once. Sequencing was carried out using PBMCs or T cells enriched from blood (not recorded which). The origin of the receptors is a woman younger than 45 who had been exposed to COVID-19.

This clone was observed once. The gene calls are TRBV2 and TRBJ1-1; perhaps TRBD1 as D (6 bases). Deletions cut 7 bases from V and 4 bases from J, with 16 bases between. Germline V gene sequence: CDR1 SNHLY, CDR2 FYNNEI. The CDR3 is 14 amino acids. Here the CDR3 reads CASNTGQLFTEAFF. The CDR3 region has the DNA TGTGCCAGCAATACAGGACAGCTCTTCACTGAAGCTTTCTTT.

The V call is TRBV5-4, the J call TRBJ1-3; TRBD1 matches 7 bases. V was clipped by 10 bases and J by 0 bases; unmatched bases: 7. Per germline, CDR1 SGHNT and CDR2 YYREEE (reference sequence). The CDR3 is 14 amino acids. CDR3: CALQGGFSGNTIYF. CDR3 coding DNA: TGTGCCCTCCAGGGGGGTTTCTCTGGAAACACCATATATTTT.